This note documents a single T cell receptor (beta chain) sequence. TCRdb independently ran MiXCR on the reads; one entry per CDR3 protein. This table has more than 400,000 distinct CDR3 sequences, around 27% appearing once. This specimen comes from a study of T cell repertoires in cytomegalovirus infection. CDR3 size: 14 residues. V dropped 3 bases and J dropped 0 bases, with 9 bases sitting between them. Germline V gene sequence: CDR1 SQVTM, CDR2 ANQGSEA. The V and J genes are TRBV29-1 and TRBJ2-1; no firm D call. Material for sequencing was PBMCs. The receptor was isolated from a human donor in good health (CMV status not recorded). Some clones in this sample may be carry-over from other donors' samples. This chain's CDR3 is CSVDNPVSYNEQFF. For the CDR3, the DNA is TGCAGCGTTGACAATCCCGTCTCCTACAATGAGCAGTTCTTC.